The 19 T cell receptor beta chains below come from one sample, sequenced in a study of CD8 T cells in Susac syndrome. It was with random hexamers that about 0.45 to 1 ug RNA was reverse transcribed. A single record per CDR3 protein comes from TCRdb applying MiXCR to the immunoSEQ multiplex PCR reads. The sample lists more than 200,000 distinct CDR3 sequences, 85% to 95% occurring once. Sequenced sample: CD4+ T cells from PBMCs. The receptors were sampled from a human donor with multiple sclerosis.

The CDR3 loop is CSVDLAGVTDTQYF. For the CDR3, the DNA is TGCAGCGTTGATCTAGCGGGAGTAACCGATACGCAGTATTTT. The gene calls are TRBV29-1 and TRBJ2-3; 10 bases are shared with TRBD2. The V segment lost 3 bases and the J segment 6 bases; nucleotides outside the gene matches: 6. This CDR3 comprises 14 residues. The germline V gene has CDR1 SQVTM and CDR2 ANQGSEA.

The chain employs TRBV24-1 and TRBJ2-2; D possibly matches TRBD1 or TRBD2 (5 bases each). The V end lost 3 bases, the J end lost 0 bases, and 13 bases lay between the germline ends. This CDR3 has 17 residues. Germline V gene sequence: CDR1 KGHDR, CDR2 SFDVKD. The CDR3, as DNA: TGTGCCACCAGTGATAACCTCCGGGGCGCGAACACCGGGGAGCTGTTTTTT. It yields the protein CATSDNLRGANTGELFF.

The V gene is TRBV5-6, the J gene TRBJ2-7; D remains ambiguous. V gave up 9 bases and J gave up 2 bases, with 21 bases separating them. Germline loops: CDR1 SGHDT, CDR2 YYEEEE. The CDR3 consists of 15 residues. CDR3 residues: CATHLYGSSPYEQYV. CDR3 in DNA: TGTGCCACCCATCTTTACGGCAGCTCCCCCTACGAGCAGTACGTC.

The chain carries TRBV6-5 and TRBJ2-5; 7 bases map to TRBD2. This CDR3 has 15 amino acids. The germline V gene encodes CDR1 MNHEY and CDR2 SVGAGI. J gave up 5 bases and V 3 bases, and 9 bases lay outside the gene matches. CDR3 sequence (DNA): TGTGCCAGCAGTTATCCTACGGGGGGTCGGGAGACCCAGTACTTC. It specifies CASSYPTGGRETQYF.

This clonotype was detected only once. The rearrangement joins TRBV5-1 to TRBJ2-2; TRBD2 matches at 10 bases. CDR1 and CDR2 (germline): SGHRS, YFSETQ. This CDR3 is built from 14 residues. Trimming took 10 bases from V and 6 from J; bases not matched to a gene: 9. The CDR3 DNA follows: TGCGCCCCCTCCAGCGGGGGGGCGTCCGGGGAGCTGTTTTTT. This codes for CAPSSGGASGELFF.

CDR3 in amino acids: CSARDLVGSSTPAGEQYF. CDR3 coding DNA: TGCAGTGCTAGAGATCTGGTCGGTTCTAGCACCCCGGCGGGCGAGCAGTACTTC. The chain joins TRBV20-1 to TRBJ2-7; D is perhaps TRBD2 (5 bases). Germline V gene data show CDR1 as DFQATT and CDR2 as SNEGSKA (reference sequence). Trimming left V 0 bases short and J 6 bases short, with 27 bases between. The CDR3 is 18 residues long.

This sequence joins TRBV7-9 and TRBJ2-7, with D tentatively TRBD2 (6 bases). The V end lost 3 bases, the J end lost 3 bases, and 12 bases lay between the germline ends. The CDR3 has 14 residues. CDR1 and CDR2 (germline): SEHNR, FQNEAQ (reference sequence). Here the CDR3 reads CASSFGGTLYEQYF. As DNA, the CDR3 is TGTGCCAGCAGCTTTGGGGGGACCCTCTACGAGCAGTACTTC. The whole variable domain, filled in from reference TRBV7-9 and TRBJ2-7, reads DTGVSQNPRHKITKRGQNVTFRCDPISEHNRLYWYRQTLGQGPEFLTYFQNEAQLEKSRLLSDRFSAERPKGSFSTLEIQRTEQGDSAMYLCASSFGGTLYEQYFGPGTRLTVT.

This clonotype was seen only once. This chain uses TRBV5-8 with TRBJ2-7; 7 bases are shared with TRBD2. In germline, CDR1 is SGHTS, CDR2 YDEGEE. V gave up 0 bases and J gave up 4 bases; unmatched junction bases: 7. The CDR3 covers 15 residues. The CDR3 here is CASSLGEGTEYEQYV. CDR3 DNA sequence: TGTGCCAGCAGCTTGGGGGAGGGGACGGAGTACGAGCAGTACGTC.

This chain uses TRBV14 with TRBJ2-5, with 8 positions matching TRBD1. The V and J ends lost 0 bases and 5 bases, in that order; junction bases with no gene match: 8. The CDR3 totals 16 residues. Germline values: CDR1 SGHDN, CDR2 FVKESK. The CDR3 loop reads CASSQDPRTGRETQYF. CDR3 DNA: TGTGCCAGCAGCCAAGATCCCAGGACAGGGAGGGAGACCCAGTACTTC.

This chain links TRBV20-1 with TRBJ2-7; D perhaps matches TRBD1 (5 bases). The CDR3 runs to 14 residues. The V gene lost 0 bases and the J gene lost 3 bases, with 12 bases spanning the gap. CDR1 DFQATT and CDR2 SNEGSKA come from the germline V gene (reference sequence). This CDR3 reads CSARDGREVYEQYF. As DNA, the CDR3 is TGCAGTGCTAGAGATGGCAGGGAAGTCTACGAGCAGTACTTC.

This clonotype was recorded only once. The chain employs TRBV29-1 and TRBJ1-1; 9 nucleotides line up with TRBD1. Germline loops: CDR1 SQVTM, CDR2 ANQGSEA. V was clipped by 6 bases and J by 5 bases; unmatched bases: 16. CDR3 length: 16 residues. CDR3 sequence: CSVDEGQGVGPTEAFF. The CDR3 nucleotides read TGCAGCGTCGATGAGGGACAGGGTGTGGGACCAACTGAAGCTTTCTTT.

The chain carries TRBV19 and TRBJ2-5; TRBD2 matches at 7 bases. This CDR3 contains 15 residues. CDR1 LNHDA and CDR2 SQIVND come from the germline V gene (reference sequence). Germline trimming cut 7 bases from V and 3 bases from J; bases unmatched to any gene: 11. This chain's CDR3 is CASTGGPGPEETQYF. The CDR3 DNA follows: TGTGCCAGTACGGGGGGTCCCGGGCCGGAAGAGACCCAGTACTTC.

This clonotype was seen once. The genes are TRBV6-4 and TRBJ2-2; D uncertain. Looked up from germline, CDR1 is MRHNA and CDR2 is SNTAGT. The CDR3 covers 14 residues. V was pared by 2 bases and J by 4 bases, with 8 bases between. The CDR3 reads CASSDRLLTGELFF. Written as DNA, the CDR3 is TGTGCCAGCAGTGACCGGTTACTCACCGGGGAGCTGTTTTTT.

CDR3 residues: CASSGPGLAGGLTGELFF. CDR3 nucleotides: TGTGCCAGCAGCGGACCGGGACTAGCGGGGGGTCTAACCGGGGAGCTGTTTTTT. The V call is TRBV7-9, the J call TRBJ2-2, with 15 nucleotides matching TRBD2. Germline CDR1 and CDR2: SEHNR and FQNEAQ (reference sequence). Trimming cost V 5 bases and J 5 bases; bases outside gene matches: 9. This CDR3 contains 18 residues. Using reference TRBV7-9 and TRBJ2-2 for the parts outside the CDR3, the full variable domain is DTGVSQNPRHKITKRGQNVTFRCDPISEHNRLYWYRQTLGQGPEFLTYFQNEAQLEKSRLLSDRFSAERPKGSFSTLEIQRTEQGDSAMYLCASSGPGLAGGLTGELFFGEGSRLTVL.

V is TRBV6-1 and J is TRBJ2-7; D may be TRBD1 or TRBD2 (6 bases each). The ends were cut back, 6 bases at V and 5 bases at J, with 17 bases in the middle. This CDR3 has 14 amino acids. The germline V gene has CDR1 MNHNS and CDR2 SASEGT. In nucleotides, the CDR3 is TGTGCCAGCAGAGGGGGGAATATAAATAACGAGCAGTACGTC. Translated: CASRGGNINNEQYV.

The chain recombines TRBV12-5 with TRBJ2-5; 7 bases fit TRBD1. The trim removed 1 base at V and 4 bases at J, leaving 12 bases unmatched. The CDR3 sequence is 17 residues long. In germline, CDR1 is LGHNT, CDR2 FRNRAP. The CDR3 protein is CASGLGQGRGRRETQYF. The CDR3 DNA reads TGTGCTAGTGGTTTGGGACAGGGAAGAGGTCGGCGAGAGACCCAGTACTTC.

This clonotype was recorded once. The genes are TRBV12-5 and TRBJ1-3; TRBD1 matches at 9 bases. This CDR3 is built from 14 residues. Trimming removed 2 bases from V and 6 bases from J; junction bases left unmatched: 2. Germline CDR1 reads LGHNT; CDR2 reads FRNRAP. The CDR3 DNA reads TGTGCTAGTGGTTTGACAGGGGGCTTAAACACCATATATTTT. Translation gives CASGLTGGLNTIYF. The full variable domain, in which reference TRBV12-5 and TRBJ1-3 provide the parts outside the CDR3, is DARVTQTPRHKVTEMGQEVTMRCQPILGHNTVFWYRQTMMQGLELLAYFRNRAPLDDSGMPKDRFSAEMPDATLATLKIQPSEPRDSAVYFCASGLTGGLNTIYFGEGSWLTVV.

This clonotype was observed a single time. V usage is TRBV21-1 and J usage is TRBJ2-7; the D call TRBD1 from the table was never checked on the DNA. TRBV21-1 is a pseudogene segment. The CDR3 is 19 amino acids. For the CDR3, the DNA is TGTGCCAGCAGCAAAGGAGGATGGCAGGGGCTACCACCGTCCTACGAGCAGTACGTC. As protein: CASSKGGWQGLPPSYEQYV.

This clonotype was detected once. The V gene is TRBV9, the J gene TRBJ1-6, with TRBD1 as a possible D gene (6 bases). The V end lost 2 bases, the J end lost 6 bases, and 9 bases lay between the germline ends. The CDR3 extends over 14 amino acids. The germline gives CDR1 SGDLS, CDR2 YYNGEE. The CDR3, as DNA: TGTGCCAGCAGCGTCGGGACACCTAATTCACCCCTCCACTTT. This codes for CASSVGTPNSPLHF.